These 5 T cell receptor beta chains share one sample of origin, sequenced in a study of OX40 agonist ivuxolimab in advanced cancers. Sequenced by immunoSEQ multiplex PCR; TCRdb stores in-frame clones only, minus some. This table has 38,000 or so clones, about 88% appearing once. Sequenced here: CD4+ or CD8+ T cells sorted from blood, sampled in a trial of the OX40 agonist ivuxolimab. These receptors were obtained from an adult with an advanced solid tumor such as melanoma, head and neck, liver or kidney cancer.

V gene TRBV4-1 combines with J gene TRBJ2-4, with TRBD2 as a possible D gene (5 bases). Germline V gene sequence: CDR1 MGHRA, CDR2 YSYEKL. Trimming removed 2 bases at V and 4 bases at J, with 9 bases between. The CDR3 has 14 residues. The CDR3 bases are TGCGCCAGCAGCCAAATGAGCGGAAAAAACATTCAGTACTTC. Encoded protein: CASSQMSGKNIQYF.

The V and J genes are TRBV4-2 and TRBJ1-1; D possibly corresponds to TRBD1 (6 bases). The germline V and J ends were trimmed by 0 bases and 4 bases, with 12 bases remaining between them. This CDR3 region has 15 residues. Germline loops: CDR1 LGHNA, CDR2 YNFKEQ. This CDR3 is CASSQDRGASTEAFF. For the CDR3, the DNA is TGTGCCAGCAGCCAAGATAGGGGGGCTAGCACTGAAGCTTTCTTT.

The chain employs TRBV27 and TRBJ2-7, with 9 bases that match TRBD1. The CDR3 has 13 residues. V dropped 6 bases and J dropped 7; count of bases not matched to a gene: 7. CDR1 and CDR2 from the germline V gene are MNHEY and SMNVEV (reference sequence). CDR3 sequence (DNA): TGTGCCAGCAGATCACAGGGGGCGCGTGAGCAGTACTTC. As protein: CASRSQGAREQYF.

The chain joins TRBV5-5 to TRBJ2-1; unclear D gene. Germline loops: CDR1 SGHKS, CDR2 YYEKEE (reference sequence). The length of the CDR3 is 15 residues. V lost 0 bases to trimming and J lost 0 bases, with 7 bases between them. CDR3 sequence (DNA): TGTGCCAGCAGCTTGGACAGAGACTCCTACAATGAGCAGTTCTTC. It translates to CASSLDRDSYNEQFF.

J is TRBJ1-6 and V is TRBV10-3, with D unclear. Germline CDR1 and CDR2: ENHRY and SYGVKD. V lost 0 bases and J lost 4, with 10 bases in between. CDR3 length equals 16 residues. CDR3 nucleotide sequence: TGTGCCATCAGTGAGTCGGGAGATTCTTATAATTCACCCCTCCACTTT. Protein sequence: CAISESGDSYNSPLHF.